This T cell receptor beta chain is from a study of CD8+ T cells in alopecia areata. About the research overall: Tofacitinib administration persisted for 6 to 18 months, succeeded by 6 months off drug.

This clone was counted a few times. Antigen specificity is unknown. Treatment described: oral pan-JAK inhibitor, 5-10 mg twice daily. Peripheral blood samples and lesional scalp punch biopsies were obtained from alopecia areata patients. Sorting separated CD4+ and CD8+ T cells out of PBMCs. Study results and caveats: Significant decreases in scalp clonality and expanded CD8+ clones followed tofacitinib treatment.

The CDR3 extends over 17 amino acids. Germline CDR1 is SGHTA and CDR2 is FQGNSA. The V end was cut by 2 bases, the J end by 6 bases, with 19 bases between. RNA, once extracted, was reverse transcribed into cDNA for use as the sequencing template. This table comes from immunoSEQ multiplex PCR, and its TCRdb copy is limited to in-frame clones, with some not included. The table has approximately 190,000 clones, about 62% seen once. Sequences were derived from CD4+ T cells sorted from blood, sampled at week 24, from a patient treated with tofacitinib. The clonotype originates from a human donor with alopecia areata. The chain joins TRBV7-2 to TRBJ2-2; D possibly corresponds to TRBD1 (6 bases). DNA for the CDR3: TGTGCCAGCAGCTTATCCGTTTTTAGGACAGCCTCCGGGGAGCTGTTTTTT. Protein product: CASSLSVFRTASGELFF.